This TCR beta chain came from a study of blood T cell repertoires in COVID-19. Sequencing was performed with immunoSEQ multiplex PCR; in TCRdb, only in-frame clones are kept and a portion is missing. This table holds a few hundred thousand clones, roughly 84% found once. The sequence was collected from a middle-aged woman who had recovered from COVID-19. Material: peripheral blood.

The CDR3, as DNA: TGTGCCACCAGCAGAGATGGACAGGGGGCTCCCAAACTGTTTTTT. Encoded protein: CATSRDGQGAPKLFF. The J gene is TRBJ1-4, the V gene TRBV15, with 11 bases lining up with TRBD1. Germline V gene lookup returns CDR1 LNHNV and CDR2 YYDKDF (reference sequence). The CDR3 length is 15 residues. V shed 0 bases and J 11 bases; nucleotides not matched to a gene: 5.